This T cell receptor beta chain was documented in a study of CD8 T cells in Susac syndrome. The overall study: There were over five sequenced Susac syndrome patients with active disease and about 8 in remission. Blood was drawn from Susac syndrome patients while they were therapy-naive, on corticosteroids, or on intravenous immunoglobulin alone. Points from the study as a whole: The number of individuals included in the study's TCR sequencing and HLA analysis was acknowledged as relatively small.

Trimming removed 6 bases from V and 5 bases from J, with 8 bases in between. The CDR3 totals 12 residues. CDR1 MNHNS and CDR2 SASEGT come from the germline V gene. The TEMRA cells underwent FACS enrichment, while the CD8+ and CD4+ T cells underwent negative isolation. A quantity of roughly 0.5 to 1 ug RNA underwent reverse transcription using random hexamers. Using its own MiXCR run on the immunoSEQ multiplex PCR reads, TCRdb lists one record per CDR3 protein. The sample comprises roughly 190,000 distinct CDR3 sequences, over 90% of which are singletons, and 0.15% to 0.2% rests with the top ten. As regards this clonotype: Its specificity is not known.

The specimen was CD8+ T cells from PBMCs. The receptor was derived from a human donor with Susac syndrome. The chain carries TRBV6-1 and TRBJ1-5; unclear D gene. The chain's CDR3 is CASRDTDQPQHF. CDR3 DNA sequence: TGTGCCAGCAGAGACACAGATCAGCCCCAGCATTTT.